Listed here are 30 T cell receptor beta chains from one sample, sequenced in a study of T cell responses to AZD1222 COVID-19 vaccine. The assay was immunoSEQ multiplex PCR, and TCRdb's table has in-frame clones only and misses some. Altogether under 80,000 clones are present, 81% being singletons, with the ten largest covering 26%. Source: peripheral blood, taken 28 days after the second AZD1222 dose. These receptor sequences come from an adult who received the AZD1222 COVID-19 vaccine.

J is TRBJ2-7 and V is TRBV7-9; D could derive from TRBD1 or TRBD2 (5 bases each). The length of the CDR3 is 15 residues. Trimming cost V 5 bases and J 1 base, with 15 bases left between them. Germline lookup yields CDR1 SEHNR and CDR2 FQNEAQ (reference sequence). CDR3 region: CASSSQWDGSYEQYF. CDR3 DNA sequence: TGTGCCAGCAGCAGCCAATGGGACGGATCCTACGAGCAGTACTTC.

This chain joins TRBV29-1 and TRBJ2-7; 8 bases agree with TRBD1. Looked up from germline, CDR1 is SQVTM and CDR2 is ANQGSEA. This CDR3 spans 13 amino acids. V lost 6 bases to trimming and J lost 1 base; unmatched junction nucleotides: 5. CDR3 sequence: CSVYRDRSYEQYF. DNA of the CDR3: TGCAGCGTCTACCGGGACAGGTCCTACGAGCAGTACTTC.

V gene TRBV20-1 combines with J gene TRBJ1-2; D gene uncertain. CDR1 DFQATT and CDR2 SNEGSKA come from the germline V gene (reference sequence). The CDR3 spans 11 residues. Trimming removed 4 bases at V and 7 bases at J, with 10 bases between. CDR3 protein: CSATGVSGYTF. DNA of the CDR3: TGCAGTGCTACCGGGGTCTCTGGCTACACCTTC.

In regard to this clone: The germline gene is not matched at one end of the junction; a read error may be the cause. The chain has TRBV7-7 and TRBJ2-5, with 7 bases fitting TRBD1. Germline CDR1 SSHAT, CDR2 FNYEAQ (reference sequence). This CDR3 has 13 amino acids. The CDR3 loop reads CASSPTGPETQYF. The CDR3 bases are TGTGCTAGCAGCCCGACAGGGCCAGAGACCCAGTACTTC.

The genes are TRBV12-3 or TRBV12-4 and TRBJ2-1, with D perhaps matching TRBD2 (6 bases). Trimming pared 6 bases from V and 5 bases from J, leaving 11 bases between. The CDR3 covers 13 residues. CDR3 residues: CASREGSHNEQFF. The DNA for the CDR3 is TGTGCCAGCAGGGAGGGGAGCCACAATGAGCAGTTCTTC.

CDR3 bases: TGTGCCAGCAGAGGAATATGGACAGGCGAAGAGACCCAGTACTTC. It codes for CASRGIWTGEETQYF. The J gene is TRBJ2-5, the V gene TRBV7-9; 7 bases agree with TRBD1. The CDR3 covers 15 residues. The V and J ends lost 6 bases and 3 bases, in that order; junction bases with no gene match: 10. The germline gives CDR1 SEHNR, CDR2 FQNEAQ (reference sequence).

V usage is TRBV10-3 and J usage is TRBJ2-5; 10 nucleotides line up with TRBD1. Germline lookup yields CDR1 ENHRY and CDR2 SYGVKD. This CDR3 has 13 residues. With V trimmed by 6 bases and J by 9 bases, 7 bases remained unmatched. The DNA for the CDR3 is TGTGCCATCAGCCTGGACAGGGGGAAACCCCAGTACTTC. This encodes CAISLDRGKPQYF.

The chain recombines TRBV11-2 with TRBJ2-1; 10 bases match TRBD2. After removal of 3 bases from V and 4 bases from J, the junction contained 3 bases not matched to a gene. Per germline, CDR1 SGHAT and CDR2 FQNNGV. The CDR3 is 15 residues long. The CDR3 reads CASSFLTSGYNEQFF. CDR3 nucleotide sequence: TGTGCCAGCAGCTTTCTGACTAGCGGGTACAATGAGCAGTTCTTC.

The chain carries TRBV4-3 and TRBJ2-1; TRBD2 might be the D (6 bases). This CDR3 has 17 amino acids. V was clipped by 0 bases and J by 5 bases, with 17 bases between them. Per the germline V gene, CDR1 is LGHNA and CDR2 is YSLEER. DNA of the CDR3: TGCGCCAGCAGCCAAGACCCGGCCACTAGCAGCAACAATGAGCAGTTCTTC. Translated: CASSQDPATSSNNEQFF.

The J gene is TRBJ2-3, the V gene TRBV15; D is ambiguous. From germline, CDR1 is LNHNV and CDR2 YYDKDF (reference sequence). Trimming took off 0 bases at V and 5 bases at J, with 18 bases between the two ends. The CDR3 has 17 residues. The CDR3 sequence is CATSRDQGSRLRDTQYF. As DNA, the CDR3 is TGTGCCACCAGCAGAGATCAAGGGTCAAGATTAAGAGATACGCAGTATTTT.

This sequence joins TRBV7-3 and TRBJ2-1, with 11 nucleotides matching TRBD2. Germline loops: CDR1 SGHTA, CDR2 FQGTGA. The CDR3 length is 14 residues. With V trimmed by 5 bases and J by 10 bases, 7 bases remained unmatched. CDR3 coding DNA: TGTGCCAGCAGCGTTAGCGGGAGGGCCCAGGAGCAGTTCTTC. Translated, it gives CASSVSGRAQEQFF. Full variable domain (rest looked up from reference TRBV7-3 and TRBJ2-1): GAGVSQTPSNKVTEKGKYVELRCDPISGHTALYWYRQSLGQGPEFLIYFQGTGAADDSGLPNDRFFAVRPEGSVSTLKIQRTERGDSAVYLCASSVSGRAQEQFFGPGTRLTVL.

This sequence joins TRBV9 and TRBJ2-7; unclear D gene. This CDR3 comprises 14 residues. Trimming left V 4 bases short and J 0 bases short, with 11 bases between. Germline-derived CDR1 and CDR2 are SGDLS and YYNGEE. The CDR3 reads CASSPRTDSYEQYF. CDR3 nucleotide sequence: TGTGCCAGCAGCCCCCGGACGGACTCCTACGAGCAGTACTTC.

The chain couples TRBV29-1 to TRBJ2-1; D is perhaps TRBD1 (5 bases). Trimming took off 4 bases at V and 8 bases at J, with 15 bases between the two ends. The CDR3 runs 13 residues. Per germline, CDR1 SQVTM and CDR2 ANQGSEA. The CDR3 loop is CSVVRQGLDEQFF. The CDR3 coding sequence is TGCAGCGTTGTTAGGCAGGGCTTAGATGAGCAGTTCTTC.

This clone has a handful of counts. The chain joins TRBV6-6 to TRBJ1-4; no definite D call. The CDR3 spans 14 residues. Trimming took off 4 bases at V and 0 bases at J, with 6 bases between the two ends. CDR1 is MNHNY, CDR2 SVGAGI, per germline (reference sequence). CDR3 coding DNA: TGTGCCAGCAGTTTCATCTCAACTAATGAAAAACTGTTTTTT. Protein: CASSFISTNEKLFF.

This clone was seen more than once but under ten times. CDR3: CAWSVPHTEAFF. CDR3 nucleotide sequence: TGTGCCTGGAGTGTACCTCACACTGAAGCTTTCTTT. The V and J genes are TRBV30 and TRBJ1-1; no firm D call. The CDR3 extends over 12 amino acids. Germline values: CDR1 GTSNPN, CDR2 SVGIG (reference sequence). V was shortened by 0 bases and J by 3 bases, with 5 bases between the two germline ends. The variable domain in full, completed from reference TRBV30 and TRBJ1-1, reads SQTIHQWPATLVQPVGSPLSLECTVEGTSNPNLYWYRQAAGRGLQLLFYSVGIGQISSEVPQNLSASRPQDRQFILSSKKLLLSDSGFYLCAWSVPHTEAFFGQGTRLTVV.

The rearrangement joins TRBV5-1 to TRBJ2-7, with D perhaps TRBD1 (6 bases). Germline values: CDR1 SGHRS, CDR2 YFSETQ. V was trimmed by 2 bases and J by 6 bases, leaving 15 bases between them. The CDR3 spans 14 residues. CDR3: CASSLTPGVGEQYF. The DNA of the CDR3 is TGCGCCAGCAGCTTAACACCAGGGGTGGGCGAGCAGTACTTC. Drawing the rest from reference TRBV5-1 and TRBJ2-7, the complete variable domain is KAGVTQTPRYLIKTRGQQVTLSCSPISGHRSVSWYQQTPGQGLQFLFEYFSETQRNKGNFPGRFSGRQFSNSRSEMNVSTLELGDSALYLCASSLTPGVGEQYFGPGTRLTVT.

This rearrangement joins TRBV12-3 or TRBV12-4 to TRBJ1-6; 9 bases map to TRBD1. J lost 7 bases, V lost 8 bases, and 3 bases had no gene match. CDR3 length: 13 amino acids. The CDR3, as DNA: TGTGCCAGCTCAGGACAGGGGAATTCACCCCTCCACTTT. Translation gives CASSGQGNSPLHF.

The chain is built from TRBV28 and TRBJ2-1; TRBD2 matches 11 bases. Germline V gene sequence: CDR1 MDHEN, CDR2 SYDVKM. Trimming at V came to 5 bases and at J to 1 base, leaving 7 bases not matched to a gene. This CDR3 has 17 amino acids. CDR3 amino acids: CASSGSGRAFSYNEQFF. CDR3 coding DNA: TGTGCCAGCAGTGGTAGCGGGAGGGCCTTTTCCTACAATGAGCAGTTCTTC.

The rearrangement links TRBV5-5 to TRBJ2-2, with 8 bases identical to TRBD2. CDR1 SGHKS and CDR2 YYEKEE come from the germline V gene (reference sequence). Trimming cost V 4 bases and J 5 bases; bases outside gene matches: 10. The CDR3 extends over 16 amino acids. The CDR3 here is CASSLSSGPNTGELFF. The CDR3 nucleotides are TGTGCCAGCAGCCTATCTAGCGGGCCCAATACCGGGGAGCTGTTTTTT.

The gene calls are TRBV4-1 and TRBJ2-3, with TRBD1 as a possible D gene (5 bases). Germline CDR1 MGHRA, CDR2 YSYEKL. CDR3 size: 17 residues. The V end was cut by 4 bases, the J end by 5 bases, with 22 bases between. CDR3: CASSPTGTSRRIDTQYF. DNA of the CDR3: TGCGCCAGCAGCCCAACAGGCACGAGCCGCCGTATAGATACGCAGTATTTT.

The rearrangement joins TRBV11-1 to TRBJ1-1; D ambiguous. Germline assignment: CDR1 SGHAT and CDR2 FQDESV (reference sequence). The CDR3 consists of 13 residues. V shed 8 bases and J shed 4 bases, with 14 bases lying between them. CDR3 region: CASGRIKGTEAFF. The CDR3 bases are TGTGCCAGCGGCAGAATAAAGGGCACTGAAGCTTTCTTT.

CDR3 protein: CASSPRTGDHQPQHF. The CDR3 DNA sequence: TGTGCCAGCAGTCCTAGGACAGGGGACCATCAGCCCCAGCATTTT. The chain combines TRBV7-8 with TRBJ1-5; 9 bases match TRBD1. The CDR3 is made up of 15 amino acids. With V trimmed by 6 bases and J by 5 bases, 8 bases remained unmatched. Germline V gene sequence: CDR1 SGHVS, CDR2 FQNEAQ.

This chain connects TRBV2 to TRBJ2-7; no clear D gene. The germline V gene has CDR1 SNHLY and CDR2 FYNNEI. Trimming pared 7 bases from V and 0 bases from J, leaving 7 bases between. This CDR3 is built from 12 residues. The CDR3 here is CASKADSYEQYF. CDR3 coding DNA: TGTGCCAGCAAGGCAGACTCCTACGAGCAGTACTTC.

The chain employs TRBV5-1 and TRBJ2-3, with D possibly being TRBD1 or TRBD2 (5 bases each). V dropped 3 bases and J dropped 7 bases, with 12 bases sitting between them. The CDR3 sequence is 13 residues long. CDR1 is SGHRS, CDR2 YFSETQ, per germline. CDR3 DNA sequence: TGCGCCAGCAGCTCCCGGTGGGGGAATACGCAGTATTTT. Translation gives CASSSRWGNTQYF.

This sequence joins TRBV6-6 and TRBJ1-3, with 7 bases lining up with TRBD1. V lost 8 bases and J lost 2; bases outside the gene matches: 6. The CDR3 sequence is 14 residues long. CDR1 is MNHNY, CDR2 SVGAGI, per germline (reference sequence). The CDR3 here is CASDRGQAGNTIYF. The CDR3 DNA sequence: TGTGCCAGCGATAGGGGGCAGGCTGGAAACACCATATATTTT.

V usage is TRBV4-1 and J usage is TRBJ1-2; D uncertain. CDR3 length: 15 residues. Between the trimmed V and J ends, which lost 0 bases and 4 bases, there was a span of 12 bases. CDR1 and CDR2 (germline): MGHRA, YSYEKL. CDR3 protein: CASSQESLIGYGYTF. For the CDR3, the DNA is TGCGCCAGCAGCCAAGAATCCTTGATCGGCTATGGCTACACCTTC.

V and J are TRBV28 and TRBJ2-7, with unresolved D. V was shortened by 5 bases and J by 7 bases, with 12 bases between the two germline ends. The CDR3 is made up of 12 amino acids. Germline CDR1 MDHEN, CDR2 SYDVKM. The CDR3 nucleotides read TGTGCCAGCAGTCCGGGCCCCAGGGAGCAGTACTTC. Residues: CASSPGPREQYF.

There are a few counts of this clone. The CDR3 nucleotides are TGTGCCAGTAGTACCAACGACTGGGGAGGGAACACTGAAGCTTTCTTT. Amino acids: CASSTNDWGGNTEAFF. The rearrangement links TRBV19 to TRBJ1-1; D unclear. From germline, CDR1 is LNHDA and CDR2 SQIVND (reference sequence). The V and J ends lost 4 bases and 1 base respectively, with 16 bases between them. This CDR3 has 16 amino acids.

The chain links TRBV28 to TRBJ2-7; TRBD1 agrees at 8 bases. V shed 7 bases and J 6 bases; nucleotides not matched to a gene: 8. The CDR3 is made up of 13 amino acids. CDR1 and CDR2 from the germline V gene are MDHEN and SYDVKM. The DNA for the CDR3 is TGTGCCAGCAACCCCCGGACAGGGATCGAGCAGTACTTC. Translation: CASNPRTGIEQYF.

This chain connects TRBV12-3 or TRBV12-4 to TRBJ2-7; possible D gene TRBD1, 5 bases. The V gene lost 1 base and the J gene lost 5 bases, with 6 bases spanning the gap. The CDR3 runs 12 residues. CDR3 sequence: CASSLGGHEQYF. CDR3 sequence (DNA): TGTGCCAGCAGTTTAGGGGGCCACGAGCAGTACTTC.